The rows below give T cell receptor beta chains drawn from one sample of a study of shared clonotypes between healthy human individuals. Clones were sequenced by immunoSEQ multiplex PCR, and TCRdb holds only the in-frame ones, with some missing. The sample has approximately 810,000 clones; about 91% are singletons. Sequencing was performed on naive CD8+ T cells sorted from blood. These receptors all come from a man in his thirties or forties in good health. The CDR3 runs from the conserved cysteine through the conserved F or W. The D gene is left open where the match is weak. A row's size may be missing; if present it is once, few, many or a size class.

.,.,TRBV5-1,12,TRBJ2-2,CASLGAGGELFF,TGCGCCAGCCTCGGGGCGGGCGGGGAGCTGTTTTTT
.,.,TRBV29-1,15,TRBJ2-7,CSVGEGGTASYEQYF,TGCAGCGTTGGAGAAGGGGGGACAGCATCCTACGAGCAGTACTTC
.,.,TRBV27,15,TRBJ2-3,CASRPQGRGTDTQYF,TGTGCCAGCAGGCCACAGGGGAGGGGAACAGATACGCAGTATTTT
TRBD2,.,TRBV27,17,TRBJ2-1,CASSLQTGTSGYNEQFF,TGTGCCAGCAGTCTCCAAACCGGGACTAGCGGATACAATGAGCAGTTCTTC
TRBD2,.,TRBV13,13,TRBJ2-7,CASGLAGDYEQYF,TGTGCCAGTGGGCTAGCGGGAGACTACGAGCAGTACTTC
.,once,TRBV27,16,TRBJ2-1,CASRTSGSSSYNEQFF,TGTGCCAGCCGGACGAGCGGGTCGAGCTCCTACAATGAGCAGTTCTTC
TRBD2,.,TRBV10-1,13,TRBJ2-7,CASSESGLADQYF,TGCGCCAGCAGTGAGTCCGGACTAGCTGATCAGTACTTC
.,.,TRBV5-6,14,TRBJ2-7,CASSLGAGSYEQYF,TGTGCCAGCAGCTTGGGGGCGGGATCCTACGAGCAGTACTTC
.,.,TRBV7-9,12,TRBJ1-4,CASTQGREKLFF,TGTGCCAGCACCCAAGGGAGGGAAAAACTGTTTTTT
TRBD1,.,TRBV29-1,13,TRBJ1-4,CSVSDRDNEKLFF,TGCAGCGTCTCGGACAGGGACAATGAAAAACTGTTTTTT
.,.,TRBV29-1,10,TRBJ2-1,CSVESNEQFF,TGCAGCGTTGAAAGCAATGAGCAGTTCTTC
TRBD1,.,TRBV7-9,16,TRBJ2-2,CASSLMGQGGTGELFF,TGTGCCAGCAGCTTAATGGGACAGGGAGGCACCGGGGAGCTGTTTTTT
.,few,TRBV27,15,TRBJ1-2,CASSLEGSTNYGYTF,TGTGCCAGCAGTTTAGAGGGATCCACTAACTATGGCTACACCTTC
.,.,TRBV27,16,TRBJ1-5,CASKAGPGSSNQPQHF,TGTGCCAGCAAAGCAGGCCCCGGGAGTAGCAATCAGCCCCAGCATTTT
.,.,TRBV2,11,TRBJ2-7,CASLEAYEQYF,TGTGCCAGCTTAGAGGCGTACGAGCAGTACTTC
TRBD1,once,TRBV11-2,18,TRBJ2-2,CASSLSAGTGANTGELFF,TGTGCCAGCAGCTTATCCGCCGGGACAGGGGCGAACACCGGGGAGCTGTTTTTT
TRBD1,.,TRBV27,15,TRBJ1-4,CASSPGTTGLEKLFF,TGTGCCAGCAGTCCCGGGACGACAGGGTTGGAAAAACTGTTTTTT
TRBD1,once,TRBV28,15,TRBJ1-1,CASSAGGTGNTEAFF,TGTGCCAGCAGTGCGGGAGGGACAGGGAACACTGAAGCTTTCTTT
.,.,TRBV7-9,12,TRBJ2-1,CASSLSAPEQFF,TGTGCCAGCAGCTTAAGCGCTCCTGAGCAGTTCTTC
.,.,TRBV9,16,TRBJ2-3,CASSPPGRIGTDTQYF,TGTGCCAGCAGCCCCCCGGGACGGATTGGCACAGATACGCAGTATTTT
TRBD1,.,TRBV25-1,14,TRBJ2-5,CASSADRGWETQYF,TGTGCCAGCAGTGCTGACAGGGGTTGGGAGACCCAGTACTTC
.,.,TRBV9,17,TRBJ2-2,CASSAPGGGRRTGELFF,TGTGCCAGCAGCGCTCCAGGGGGTGGGAGGAGGACCGGGGAGCTGTTTTTT
.,.,TRBV6-1,14,TRBJ2-7,CASIFGTGSYEQYF,TGTGCCAGCATCTTTGGGACCGGGTCCTACGAGCAGTACTTC
.,.,TRBV4-2,13,TRBJ2-5,CASSQRLVETQYF,TGTGCCAGCAGCCAGAGACTAGTAGAGACCCAGTACTTC
.,.,TRBV6-6,14,TRBJ1-3,CASSYFLAGNTIYF,TGTGCCAGCAGTTATTTTCTGGCTGGAAACACCATATATTTT
TRBD1,.,TRBV11-2,14,TRBJ1-1,CASSSGTGGTEAFF,TGTGCCAGCAGCTCGGGGACAGGGGGTACTGAAGCTTTCTTT
.,.,TRBV7-6,14,TRBJ2-7,CASSLVSVSYEQYF,TGTGCCAGCAGCTTAGTATCGGTGTCCTACGAGCAGTACTTC
.,.,TRBV27,13,TRBJ2-7,CASSLQGRNEQYF,TGTGCCAGCAGTTTACAAGGTAGGAACGAGCAGTACTTC
.,once,TRBV29-1,13,TRBJ1-2,CSVEATTNYGYTF,TGCAGCGTTGAAGCCACCACTAACTATGGCTACACCTTC
.,.,TRBV5-1,16,TRBJ1-2,CASSLAMAGPNYGYTF,TGCGCCAGCAGCTTGGCCATGGCAGGACCTAACTATGGCTACACCTTC
.,once,TRBV13,15,TRBJ1-5,CASSLTGGGNQPQHF,TGTGCCAGCAGCTTAACGGGGGGCGGCAATCAGCCCCAGCATTTT
.,.,TRBV29-1,13,TRBJ1-1,CSARRTVNTEAFF,TGCAGCGCCAGACGGACAGTGAACACTGAAGCTTTCTTT
.,.,TRBV2,14,TRBJ2-3,CASSDEFFTDTQYF,TGTGCCAGCAGTGATGAATTTTTCACAGATACGCAGTATTTT
.,few,TRBV14,13,TRBJ1-1,CASSQSRNTEAFF,TGTGCCAGCAGCCAGAGTAGGAACACTGAAGCTTTCTTT
TRBD1,.,TRBV15,14,TRBJ2-7,CATSSRDRVYEQYF,TGTGCCACCAGCAGTCGAGACAGGGTCTACGAGCAGTACTTC
.,.,TRBV6-5,13,TRBJ2-1,CASSRSSYNEQFF,TGTGCCAGCAGTAGGTCTTCCTACAATGAGCAGTTCTTC
TRBD2,.,TRBV27,17,TRBJ2-3,CASSLLAGVIDTDTQYF,TGTGCCAGCAGTTTACTAGCGGGAGTGATTGACACAGATACGCAGTATTTT
.,.,TRBV27,13,TRBJ1-5,CASGVEGNQPQHF,TGTGCCAGTGGGGTTGAAGGCAATCAGCCCCAGCATTTT
.,once,TRBV7-9,14,TRBJ2-1,CASSLGGYGNEQFF,TGTGCCAGCAGCTTAGGGGGGTATGGGAATGAGCAGTTCTTC
TRBD1,once,TRBV11-2,17,TRBJ2-3,CASSLDRAGGDADTQYF,TGTGCCAGCAGCTTAGATCGGGCAGGGGGCGACGCAGATACGCAGTATTTT
.,.,TRBV5-6,11,TRBJ2-1,CASSLGLLQFF,TGTGCCAGCAGCCTGGGTCTCCTCCAGTTCTTC
.,.,TRBV28,13,TRBJ1-5,CASSLASGQPQHF,TGTGCCAGCAGTTTAGCAAGCGGGCAGCCCCAGCATTTT
.,.,TRBV30,14,TRBJ2-2,CAWSDGVATGELFF,TGTGCCTGGAGTGATGGGGTAGCTACCGGGGAGCTGTTTTTT
.,.,TRBV6-5,15,TRBJ2-1,CASSSRVAVYNEQFF,TGTGCCAGCAGTTCTCGGGTAGCGGTATACAATGAGCAGTTCTTC
.,.,TRBV4-1,14,TRBJ1-2,CASSQEGTNYGYTF,TGCGCCAGCAGCCAAGAGGGGACGAACTATGGCTACACCTTC
.,.,TRBV27,14,TRBJ2-1,CASSLVGSYNEQFF,TGTGCCAGCAGTTTAGTCGGCAGCTACAATGAGCAGTTCTTC
TRBD2,.,TRBV6-1,16,TRBJ2-1,CASSGPGLAGVHEQFF,TGTGCCAGCAGTGGCCCGGGACTAGCGGGAGTCCATGAGCAGTTCTTC
.,.,TRBV28,13,TRBJ2-1,CASRDMGQNEQFF,TGTGCCAGCAGAGACATGGGACAAAATGAGCAGTTCTTC
.,.,TRBV14,11,TRBJ2-7,CASSQGREQYF,TGTGCCAGCAGCCAAGGGCGAGAGCAGTACTTC
.,.,TRBV29-1,13,TRBJ2-7,CSVDGWGSYEQYF,TGCAGCGTTGATGGGTGGGGGTCCTACGAGCAGTACTTC
.,.,TRBV6-5,15,TRBJ2-7,CASLLRFESSYEQYF,TGTGCCAGCCTGCTCCGATTCGAGAGCTCCTACGAGCAGTACTTC
.,.,TRBV29-1,13,TRBJ2-7,CSVEAGIPYEQYF,TGCAGCGTTGAAGCCGGGATCCCCTACGAGCAGTACTTC
.,.,TRBV10-1,13,TRBJ2-7,CASSATVKGEQYF,TGCGCCAGCAGTGCGACAGTAAAGGGCGAGCAGTACTTC
.,.,TRBV7-9,15,TRBJ2-5,CASSPRALERETQYF,TGTGCCAGCAGCCCCCGGGCCTTGGAGCGAGAGACCCAGTACTTC
TRBD2,.,TRBV13,16,TRBJ2-1,CASSEATSGRFNEQFF,TGTGCCAGCAGCGAGGCGACTAGCGGGAGGTTTAATGAGCAGTTCTTC
TRBD2,.,TRBV7-6,14,TRBJ2-3,CASSFSSGADTQYF,TGTGCCAGCAGCTTCTCGAGCGGGGCAGATACGCAGTATTTT
.,.,TRBV7-2,16,TRBJ2-7,CASSLRPPGPGYEQYF,TGTGCCAGCAGCTTACGTCCTCCGGGACCGGGCTACGAGCAGTACTTC